These 10 T cell receptor beta chains were sequenced from one sample in a study of Graves' ophthalmopathy and Graves' hyperthyroidism. The authors amplified TCR beta CDR3 regions, and they did so from RNA transcripts for repertoire sequencing. The first round was an RT-PCR with HTBI primers, and the second round was a multiplex PCR. TCRdb passed the multiplex PCR reads through MiXCR, listing each CDR3 protein once. The table lists 620,000 or so distinct CDR3 sequences, 22% of them singletons. The sequencing input was peripheral blood. The receptors derive from a woman aged 18-29 years with stable Graves' hyperthyroidism. Some clones in this sample may be carry-over from other donors' samples.

The rearrangement joins TRBV12-3 or TRBV12-4 to TRBJ1-2, with D uncertain. Trimming shortened V by 3 bases and J by 0 bases, and 14 bases separated the two germline ends. The length of the CDR3 is 16 residues. The CDR3 bases are TGTGCCAGCAGTTTTAGGGCCGAGAACCCTAACTATGGCTACACCTTC. Amino acids: CASSFRAENPNYGYTF.

The chain couples TRBV6-5 to TRBJ2-7; unclear D gene. The CDR3 runs 13 residues. Trimming removed 3 bases from V and 6 bases from J, with 12 bases in between. In germline, CDR1 is MNHEY, CDR2 SVGAGI. CDR3 protein: CASSYVRDIEQYF. The CDR3 DNA reads as TGTGCCAGCAGTTATGTTAGGGATATCGAGCAGTACTTC.

As regards this clonotype: This CDR3 fails to terminate in the conserved phenylalanine or tryptophan, so it likely reflects a read error. The chain is built from TRBV7-8 and TRBJ2-7, with 8 bases that match TRBD2. CDR1 is SGHVS and CDR2 is FQNEAQ in the germline V gene. The CDR3 has 12 amino acids. The CDR3 region is CASSLAGLEQYY. DNA for the CDR3: TGTGCCAGTAGCTTAGCGGGGCTCGAGCAGTACTAC.

This clonotype was seen only a few times. V usage is TRBV6-1 and J usage is TRBJ1-5; the D is unclear. This CDR3 has 13 amino acids. With 6 bases removed from V and 4 bases from J, the gap between germline ends came to 10 bases. Germline loops: CDR1 MNHNS, CDR2 SASEGT. The CDR3 here is CASRITDNQPQHF. The CDR3 bases are TGTGCCAGCAGGATAACTGATAATCAGCCCCAGCATTTT.

This clonotype was counted many times. The J gene is TRBJ1-1, the V gene TRBV5-1, with TRBD1 as a possible D gene (6 bases). V shed 0 bases and J shed 4 bases, with 10 bases lying between them. The CDR3 sequence is 14 residues long. CDR1 is SGHRS and CDR2 is YFSETQ in the germline V gene. CDR3 region: CASSLEGGGTEAFF. The CDR3 DNA sequence: TGCGCCAGCAGCTTGGAGGGGGGCGGCACTGAAGCTTTCTTT.

This clonotype was recorded at least ten times. The rearrangement uses TRBV28 and TRBJ1-1; a possible D gene is TRBD1 (5 bases). CDR3 size: 15 residues. Germline lookup yields CDR1 MDHEN and CDR2 SYDVKM. Trimming shortened V by 8 bases and J by 2 bases, and 18 bases separated the two germline ends. The CDR3 sequence: CASRLIGGGNTEAFF. Here the CDR3 DNA reads TGTGCCAGCCGCCTGATCGGGGGTGGAAACACTGAAGCTTTCTTT.

The V gene is TRBV6-2 or TRBV6-3, the J gene TRBJ1-5; the D gene is possibly TRBD1 (6 bases). Trimming removed 11 bases from V and 5 bases from J, with 16 bases in between. The CDR3 extends over 13 amino acids. CDR1 MNHEY and CDR2 SVGEGT come from the germline V gene. DNA for the CDR3: TGTGCCTCCCGTATGAGGGGGTATCAGCCCCAGCATTTT. This translates into CASRMRGYQPQHF.

This clonotype was found many times. The rearrangement links TRBV20-1 to TRBJ2-5, with 7 bases that match TRBD2. The CDR3 totals 14 residues. After removal of 1 base from V and 1 base from J, the junction contained 3 bases not matched to a gene. Germline V lookup: CDR1 DFQATT, CDR2 SNEGSKA (reference sequence). The CDR3 here is CSARVSGLQETQYF. DNA for the CDR3: TGCAGTGCTAGAGTTAGCGGGCTCCAAGAGACCCAGTACTTC.

This clonotype showed up just a few times. The rearrangement joins TRBV5-1 to TRBJ2-2; 8 positions match TRBD1. CDR1 SGHRS and CDR2 YFSETQ come from the germline V gene. The CDR3 consists of 15 residues. Germline trimming cut 4 bases from V and 4 bases from J; bases unmatched to any gene: 6. CDR3 protein: CASSKGTGVTGELFF. The CDR3 DNA is TGCGCCAGCAGCAAAGGGACAGGTGTCACCGGGGAGCTGTTTTTT.

The V and J genes are TRBV30 and TRBJ2-2; weak D call: TRBD1 (6 bases). This CDR3 contains 15 residues. Trimming took off 3 bases at V and 4 bases at J, with 15 bases between the two ends. Germline V lookup: CDR1 GTSNPN, CDR2 SVGIG (reference sequence). In DNA form, the CDR3 reads TGTGCCTGGAGGCTCATTAGGGGGTTCACCGGGGAGCTGTTTTTT. Its protein is CAWRLIRGFTGELFF.